This T cell receptor beta chain was retrieved from a study of cytomegalovirus exposure and HLA in healthy donors (dated by TCRdb to about 2017). As for the study more broadly: According to a later analysis, the 120 or so validation repertoires were produced on the same platform as the roughly 600 repertoires of the first cohort. In addition to the first cohort of 666 subjects, a separate validation cohort of 130 or so different subjects was used. The study aimed to test whether signatures of past pathogen exposure could be identified by cataloging public T cell receptors. To predict cytomegalovirus infection status, the study combined high-throughput TCR immunosequencing, statistical association of individual TCRs with disease status, and machine learning.

The protocol used for the library was the immunoSEQ multiplex PCR assay. Per the original workflow: A statistical classification framework was developed to diagnose cytomegalovirus status using the catalog of TCR beta chain sequences. As stored in TCRdb, this immuneACCESS dataset retains in-frame rearrangements with V and J assigned. A fraction of the clones does not appear; measured against another copy, unresolved V genes explain less than half of the discrepancy, and the remainder lacks a known reason. The V and J calls and clone size come from that table; D and trimming were worked out from the DNA. Within this sample are 150,000 to 200,000 clones, with about 90% of them counted one time only. The biggest ten clones account for under 13% of the sample. The donors belonged to the validation cohort of 90 to 150 subjects, which was separate from the approximately 700-subject first cohort. The germline V gene specifies SGDLS as CDR1 and YYNGEE as CDR2. Inclusive of the bounding cysteine and phenylalanine, the CDR3 is 15 residues long. The only DNA kept is the CDR3, 45 bases in frame from the first base. V lost 3 bases and J lost 4 bases; the stretch between them is 13 bases long.

What the work shows at the level of the full study, not this receptor alone: The authors suggested that the approach could potentially be extended to other disease states and immunological phenotypes. Most TCR sequences were observed very rarely across donors, whereas some public TCRs were present in many individuals. In vitro tests confirmed that a few of the cytomegalovirus-associated TCR beta chains recognize cytomegalovirus antigens. In the study, around 160 TCR beta chains were listed as associated with cytomegalovirus. The classifier was reported to diagnose cytomegalovirus status with high specificity and sensitivity in both the original and validation cohorts. Subsequent analysis determined that TCRs grouped into clusters in the first cohort also showed a tendency toward co-occurrence across the 90 to 150 validation repertoires, and about 94% of cluster scores exceeded 0. The validation cohort had no HLA typing available for a later analysis, so co-occurrence within that cohort was assessed over all 110 or so repertoires.

In the case of this clone: No cognate antigen has been identified for it. No per-base quality is available; no much larger clone lies one base away.

In this chain, TRBV9 is recombined with TRBJ1-4; too little of a D gene remains to name it. The specimen sequenced was PBMCs. This TCR came from a woman between 18 and 29 years old in good health and CMV-seropositive. The DNA reads TGTGCCAGCAGCGGCACCGGAGGTAATAATGAAAAACTGTTTTTT. Protein translation: CASSGTGGNNEKLFF. The full variable domain, with segments outside the CDR3 supplied by the reference TRBV9 and TRBJ1-4 proteins, appears as DSGVTQTPKHLITATGQRVTLRCSPRSGDLSVYWYQQSLDQGLQFLIQYYNGEERAKGNILERFSAQQFPDLHSELNLSSLELGDSALYFCASSGTGGNNEKLFFGSGTQLSVL.